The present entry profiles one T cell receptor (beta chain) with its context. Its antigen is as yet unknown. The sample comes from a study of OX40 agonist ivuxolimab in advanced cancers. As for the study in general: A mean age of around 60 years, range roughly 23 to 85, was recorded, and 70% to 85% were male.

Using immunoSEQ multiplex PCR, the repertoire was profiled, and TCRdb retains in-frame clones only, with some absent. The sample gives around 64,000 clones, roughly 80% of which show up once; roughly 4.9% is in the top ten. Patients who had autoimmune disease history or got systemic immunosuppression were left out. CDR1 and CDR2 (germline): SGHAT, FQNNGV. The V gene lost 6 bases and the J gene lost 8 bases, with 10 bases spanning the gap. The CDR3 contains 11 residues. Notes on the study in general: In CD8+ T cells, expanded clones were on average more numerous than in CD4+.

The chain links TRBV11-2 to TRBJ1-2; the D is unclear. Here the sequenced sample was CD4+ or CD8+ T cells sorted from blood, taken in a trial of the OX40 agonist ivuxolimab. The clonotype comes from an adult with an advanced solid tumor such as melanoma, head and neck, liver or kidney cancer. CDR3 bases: TGTGCCAGCAGTTATGGGGTCGGCTACACCTTC. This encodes CASSYGVGYTF. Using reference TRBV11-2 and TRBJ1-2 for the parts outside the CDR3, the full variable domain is EAGVAQSPRYKIIEKRQSVAFWCNPISGHATLYWYQQILGQGPKLLIQFQNNGVVDDSQLPKDRFSAERLKGVDSTLKIQPAKLEDSAVYLCASSYGVGYTFGSGTRLTVV.